Listed below are T cell receptor beta chains from one sample, sequenced in a study of cytomegalovirus exposure and HLA in healthy donors. Data came from immunoSEQ multiplex PCR; TCRdb stores just in-frame clones and leaves some out. The table counts fewer than 100,000 clones; approximately 1.5% lies in the top ten. The sequenced sample was PBMCs. Receptors originate from a woman in her fifties or sixties in good health and CMV-seronegative. CDR3s leave out the opening cysteine and the closing phenylalanine or tryptophan. Each record gives: CDR3 protein, V gene.

SVQGPGELF TRBV20-1
ASKTGAIDTEAF TRBV7-9
ASSIGAGSGYT TRBV19
ASSATGGDTEAF TRBV7-9
ASSEGRVLNTEAF TRBV2
ASSPPGTSGSSEQF TRBV18
ASSRDGQNLYSNQPQH TRBV10-2
ASSRTGGFYGYT TRBV19
ASSEVAGGYYNEQF TRBV25-1
ASSPGFRTQIPTEAF TRBV18
ASSYLDTKGETQY TRBV6-5
ASSSGNQPQH TRBV5-4
AITGGGEQF TRBV11-2
ASSLFSGPSIVTDTQY TRBV7-9
ASRSGLAGFPGYNEQF TRBV12-2
ASSQPGAATDTQY TRBV4-2
ASSLGLAGRDEQF TRBV7-7
ASSVAAAGEGEQY TRBV9
ASSSGQPNHEQY TRBV6-1
ASSFGVTSGD TRBV13
SAPDRYEQY TRBV20-1
ASSLDRGTNEKLF TRBV5-1
ASSIRTSGITYNEQF TRBV19
ASSYRQGVLF TRBV6-5
ASSLAGDSTDTQY TRBV5-1
ATSRLAGAYEQY TRBV15
ASSLGGYGYT TRBV11-2
ASSRQGSRVEQY TRBV7-9
ASTPYTGTENGYT TRBV19
ASSPPPRGRITGELF TRBV11-2
AWALTTGTGAGYT TRBV30
ASSLDPDQPQH TRBV5-5
ASSKASREEY TRBV21-1
ASSLGHSNNSPLH TRBV11-2
ASSLGLRTSGFETQY TRBV5-1
ASSQSPGEQF TRBV7-3
ASTTEQGTTGELF TRBV2
ASSLTGGYGYT TRBV28
ASSPVTETNEKLF TRBV18
ASGLPPGETQY TRBV12-5
AISESTGTDGYT TRBV10-3
ASSLNILAGGPNTQY TRBV7-3
ASSLQGSGANVLT TRBV18
SVLGDNGLDEQF TRBV29-1
ASSEGAEGYT TRBV28
ASIFSGGGQPQH TRBV28
ASSLDSGRTDYEQY TRBV11-2
AGWTGRSGNTIY TRBV6-6
SARPDRGYT TRBV20-1
ATSSFGPGLYNEQF TRBV15
ASSYSSSADFYEQY TRBV6-5
ASSSISGSGTGELF TRBV5-1
AWSVGGGPNEKLF TRBV30
ASSLFASSGEQY TRBV7-9
ASSFSGLYNEQF TRBV11-3
ASSESRGRNYGYT TRBV10-1
ASRAGTSGYNEQF TRBV28
SVDPGTGPYEQY TRBV29-1
ASSARDRDHEQY TRBV9
ASSFVLGSETQY TRBV5-1